In this sample, the clone carrying this TCR beta chain turned up once. Its antigen is as yet unknown. Time point reported: week 11, during vaccination. Topical imiquimod was applied with each vaccine dose, which held 300 ug of mutant IDH1 20-mer peptide. The entry originates in a study of a mutant IDH1 vaccine in newly diagnosed glioma. About the study: Mean patient age was around 40 years; about 60% were male and about 40% female.

Method: immunoSEQ multiplex PCR; TCRdb's copy keeps in-frame clones and lacks some. Here the sample spans tens of thousands of clones, 80% being singletons. The CDR3 covers 13 residues. V gave up 3 bases and J gave up 4 bases, with 10 bases separating them. The V gene's germline CDR1 is SGHNT and CDR2 YENEEA. The sequenced sample was PBMCs, obtained from a glioma patient whose treatment included an IDH1 peptide vaccine. The chain is built from TRBV11-3 and TRBJ2-7; a weak D match, TRBD2 (6 bases). This TCR came from a man aged 45-60 years with glioma. The CDR3 protein is CASSFRGYYEQYF. The CDR3 DNA sequence: TGTGCCAGCAGCTTCCGGGGGTATTACGAGCAGTACTTC.